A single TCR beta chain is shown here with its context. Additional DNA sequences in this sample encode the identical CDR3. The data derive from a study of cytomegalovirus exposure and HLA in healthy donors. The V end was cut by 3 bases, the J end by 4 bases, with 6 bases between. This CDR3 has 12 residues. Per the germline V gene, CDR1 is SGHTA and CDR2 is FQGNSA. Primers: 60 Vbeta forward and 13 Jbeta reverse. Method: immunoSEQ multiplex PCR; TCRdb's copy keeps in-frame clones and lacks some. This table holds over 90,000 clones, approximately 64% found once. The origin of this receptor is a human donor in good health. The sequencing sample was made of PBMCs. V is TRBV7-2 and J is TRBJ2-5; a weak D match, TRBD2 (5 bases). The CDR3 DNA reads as TGTGCCAGCAGCTTTCGGGGAGAGACCCAGTACTTC. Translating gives CASSFRGETQYF.